This T cell receptor (beta chain) was sequenced for a study of cytomegalovirus exposure and HLA in healthy donors. CDR3 length: 13 amino acids. Trimming took 1 base from V and 6 from J, leaving 7 bases between them. Germline V CDR1 and CDR2: SGHTA, FQGNSA. 13 Jbeta primers and 60 Vbeta primers were used for the PCR. Measured with immunoSEQ multiplex PCR; TCRdb has only the in-frame clones, and not every one. This sample has under 150,000 clones, with under 85% found just once. Source material: PBMCs. J is TRBJ2-1 and V is TRBV7-2; D not resolved. The clonotype comes from a woman in her 50s in good health and CMV-seropositive. The DNA of the CDR3 is TGTGCCAGCAGCTTAGTGGCAGTCAATGAGCAGTTCTTC. It translates to CASSLVAVNEQFF.